These 22 T cell receptor beta chains originate from one sample sequenced in a study of CXCR3-negative and CXCR3-positive naive CD8 T cells. Via 5' RACE with UMI labels, TRB cDNA libraries were prepared. TCRdb processed the 5' RACE reads again and assigns one entry to each CDR3 protein, with no DNA. This repertoire includes 100,000 to 150,000 distinct CDR3 sequences. Sequencing used naive CXCR3- CD8+ T cells from blood. Documented subset: CD45RO-CCR7+CD27+CD95- naive CD8+ T cells lacking CXCR3 (TNR3-). The receptor source for this set is a human donor in good health. Some clones in this sample may be carry-over from other donors' samples.

The rearrangement links TRBV19 to TRBJ2-7; the D call from TCRdb, TRBD1, cannot be confirmed without DNA. The CDR3 spans 15 residues. The germline gives CDR1 LNHDA, CDR2 SQIVND (reference sequence). The CDR3 loop is CASSIAPQGSYEQYF.

The chain links TRBV9 to TRBJ1-5; checking the TCRdb D call of TRBD1 is not possible without DNA. Germline CDR1 and CDR2: SGDLS and YYNGEE. There are 15 residues in the CDR3. The CDR3 loop reads CASSVGGSVGQPQHF.

The chain has TRBV6-2 or TRBV6-3 and TRBJ1-1; no DNA is available, so the TRBD1 call from TCRdb remains unchecked. CDR1 is MNHEY and CDR2 is SVGEGT in the germline V gene. There are 15 residues in the CDR3. CDR3 sequence: CASRQTGFGIDEAFF.

The gene calls are TRBV12-3 or TRBV12-4 and TRBJ1-5. The CDR3 totals 15 residues. The CDR3 here is CASSFFGMGNQPQHF.

This chain connects TRBV28 to TRBJ1-1. The CDR3 runs 13 residues. Germline V gives CDR1 MDHEN, CDR2 SYDVKM. The CDR3 here is CASRSPMHPEAFF. Filled out from reference TRBV28 and TRBJ1-1, the complete variable domain reads DVKVTQSSRYLVKRTGEKVFLECVQDMDHENMFWYRQDPGLGLRLIYFSYDVKMKEKGDIPEGYSVSREKKERFSLILESASTNQTSMYLCASRSPMHPEAFFGQGTRLTVV.

The J gene is TRBJ1-1, the V gene TRBV12-3 or TRBV12-4; the D call of TRBD1 rests on TCRdb alone, since no DNA is present to check it. This CDR3 comprises 16 residues. This CDR3 reads CASSPLKTGLHTEAFF.

The chain uses TRBV10-1 and TRBJ1-1. CDR1 WNHNN and CDR2 SYGVQD come from the germline V gene (reference sequence). This CDR3 is 14 amino acids long. CDR3 sequence reads: CASSETETNTEAFF.

The genes are TRBV12-3 or TRBV12-4 and TRBJ2-1. There are 13 residues in the CDR3. The CDR3 region is CASSWVQYNEQFF.

The V and J genes are TRBV7-9 and TRBJ1-1; checking the TCRdb D call of TRBD1 is not possible without DNA. Germline CDR1 SEHNR, CDR2 FQNEAQ (reference sequence). There are 17 residues in the CDR3. CDR3 amino acids: CASSLEWTEAINTEAFF.

The chain carries TRBV20-1 and TRBJ2-5; with no DNA, the TCRdb D assignment of TRBD1 cannot be verified. The CDR3 loop spans 15 amino acids. The germline V gene encodes CDR1 DFQATT and CDR2 SNEGSKA (reference sequence). CDR3 in amino acids: CSASRGLLLQETQYF.

The chain combines TRBV30 with TRBJ2-7. The CDR3 covers 14 residues. Per germline, CDR1 GTSNPN and CDR2 SVGIG (reference sequence). The CDR3 loop is CAWSGFAGSYEQYF. The full variable domain, completed using reference TRBV30 and TRBJ2-7, is SQTIHQWPATLVQPVGSPLSLECTVEGTSNPNLYWYRQAAGRGLQLLFYSVGIGQISSEVPQNLSASRPQDRQFILSSKKLLLSDSGFYLCAWSGFAGSYEQYFGPGTRLTVT.

The gene calls are TRBV7-2 and TRBJ2-7; lacking DNA, the TRBD2 call made by TCRdb goes unchecked. CDR1 SGHTA and CDR2 FQGNSA come from the germline V gene. The CDR3 length is 13 residues. The chain's CDR3 is CASLPGGSYEQYF.

The gene calls are TRBV7-2 and TRBJ1-1; there is no DNA to check the TCRdb D call of TRBD1. CDR1 and CDR2 from the germline V gene are SGHTA and FQGNSA. The CDR3 has 15 amino acids. The CDR3 sequence: CASSLGLGQNTEAFF. Based on the CDR3 plus reference TRBV7-2 and TRBJ1-1, the full variable domain is GAGVSQSPSNKVTEKGKDVELRCDPISGHTALYWYRQSLGQGLEFLIYFQGNSAPDKSGLPSDRFSAERTGGSVSTLTIQRTQQEDSAVYLCASSLGLGQNTEAFFGQGTRLTVV.

The chain carries TRBV2 and TRBJ1-5. CDR3 length equals 14 residues. Germline V gene sequence: CDR1 SNHLY, CDR2 FYNNEI. CDR3 sequence: CASSEGIGNQPQHF.

J is TRBJ1-6 and V is TRBV10-3; the TCRdb D gene call, TRBD1, has no DNA to confirm it. The CDR3 is 19 amino acids. Germline CDR1 reads ENHRY; CDR2 reads SYGVKD. CDR3 residues: CAISTPPAEADSYNSPLHF.

CDR3: CASSQDFSGVYNEQFF. J is TRBJ2-1 and V is TRBV3-1; TCRdb designates TRBD2, a call that cannot be tested without DNA. The CDR3 has 16 residues. From germline, CDR1 is LGHDT and CDR2 YNNKEL (reference sequence).

This chain uses TRBV4-1 with TRBJ1-1; TCRdb's assignment of TRBD1 cannot be checked, as there is no DNA. The CDR3 extends over 17 amino acids. Looked up from germline, CDR1 is MGHRA and CDR2 is YSYEKL. The CDR3 loop reads CASSQISGTGENTEAFF.

The chain combines TRBV5-1 with TRBJ2-4. Looked up from germline, CDR1 is SGHRS and CDR2 is YFSETQ. The CDR3 consists of 11 residues. The CDR3 spells CASTDGNIQYF.

The chain recombines TRBV29-1 with TRBJ2-2. The CDR3 runs to 13 residues. Germline V gives CDR1 SQVTM, CDR2 ANQGSEA. CDR3 protein: CSVVVANTGELFF.

This rearrangement joins TRBV27 to TRBJ2-7; absent DNA, TCRdb's TRBD2 call cannot be checked. The CDR3 length is 14 residues. CDR1 and CDR2 (germline): MNHEY, SMNVEV (reference sequence). The CDR3 spells CASSSRVSGDEQYF.

The V and J genes are TRBV20-1 and TRBJ2-3; TCRdb proposes TRBD1, but this gene call is untestable without DNA. CDR1 and CDR2 (germline): DFQATT, SNEGSKA (reference sequence). This CDR3 comprises 16 residues. The CDR3 loop reads CSARVHGTGVTDTQYF.

V and J are TRBV29-1 and TRBJ2-2. In germline, CDR1 is SQVTM, CDR2 ANQGSEA. The CDR3 covers 11 residues. The CDR3 region is CSVGLAGGLFF.